This entry lists 9 T cell receptor beta chains sequenced from one sample in a study of graft-versus-host responses after intestinal transplantation. No antigen is known for these receptors. The protocol was immunoSEQ multiplex PCR, while the TCRdb copy is restricted to in-frame clones and leaves out a portion. Of some 86,000 clones in the sample, around nine tenths were seen once. The sequencing here drew on unstimulated CD8+ T cells sorted from spleen or lymph node cells, taken before intestinal transplant. The receptors stem from a human donor who received an intestinal transplant.

This clone was observed once. The chain links TRBV6-6 to TRBJ2-7, with D possibly being TRBD1 or TRBD2 (5 bases each). Between the trimmed V and J ends, which lost 4 bases and 1 base, there was a span of 14 bases. Germline values: CDR1 MNHNY, CDR2 SVGAGI (reference sequence). This CDR3 contains 15 residues. CDR3 nucleotide sequence: TGTGCCAGCAGTTTCTCCGGGACGGCATCCTACGAGCAGTACTTC. Protein product: CASSFSGTASYEQYF.

V is TRBV6-5 and J is TRBJ2-7; D possibly corresponds to TRBD2 (6 bases). Germline values: CDR1 MNHEY, CDR2 SVGAGI. This CDR3 contains 13 residues. Trimming stripped 2 bases from V and 5 bases from J, with 10 bases between. The CDR3 loop reads CASSYGPGDEQYF. In DNA, the CDR3 is TGTGCCAGCAGTTACGGGCCGGGGGACGAGCAGTACTTC.

The chain uses TRBV29-1 and TRBJ2-7, with D unresolved. There are 12 residues in the CDR3. V was trimmed by 5 bases and J by 6 bases, leaving 14 bases between them. Germline CDR1 SQVTM, CDR2 ANQGSEA. The CDR3, as DNA: TGCAGCGTTCTACAGTATCTAGGCGAGCAGTACTTC. Protein product: CSVLQYLGEQYF.

The chain is built from TRBV18 and TRBJ2-7, with TRBD2 matching over 9 bases. Germline V lookup: CDR1 KGHSH, CDR2 LQKENI. V shed 3 bases, J shed 3 bases, and the junction held 3 bases outside the gene matches. This CDR3 is 14 amino acids long. CDR3: CASSPAGGFYEQYF. The DNA for the CDR3 is TGTGCCAGCTCACCTGCGGGAGGGTTCTACGAGCAGTACTTC.

The V and J genes are TRBV6-5 and TRBJ2-7, with 8 bases that match TRBD2. Trimming cost V 7 bases and J 6 bases; bases outside gene matches: 14. The CDR3 covers 15 residues. Germline V gene lookup returns CDR1 MNHEY and CDR2 SVGAGI. The CDR3 protein is CASISDGGGLGEQYF. DNA for the CDR3: TGTGCCAGCATCTCAGACGGGGGGGGTCTCGGCGAGCAGTACTTC.

This chain joins TRBV27 and TRBJ1-6; D might be TRBD1 (6 bases). Germline assignment: CDR1 MNHEY and CDR2 SMNVEV (reference sequence). V lost 5 bases and J 6 bases, leaving 11 bases between the germline ends. There are 14 residues in the CDR3. CDR3 nucleotide sequence: TGTGCCAGCAGTCGGGACACTGTTAATTCACCCCTCCACTTT. Protein sequence: CASSRDTVNSPLHF.

The chain carries TRBV4-2 and TRBJ2-7, with 7 bases lining up with TRBD2. This CDR3 has 17 residues. Germline V gives CDR1 LGHNA, CDR2 YNFKEQ. V shed 1 base and J 0 bases; nucleotides not matched to a gene: 9. CDR3 sequence: CASSQVLGEGPSYEQYF. DNA of the CDR3: TGTGCCAGCAGCCAAGTTCTGGGGGAGGGCCCCTCCTACGAGCAGTACTTC.

Turning to this clone: At one of its ends the junction is not consistent with the germline gene, which may arise from a read error. The chain is built from TRBV5-1 and TRBJ2-3, with D perhaps matching TRBD2 (6 bases). The CDR3 has 15 residues. The germline gives CDR1 SGHRS, CDR2 YFSETQ. The CDR3 nucleotides read TGCGCCAGCAGCTTCGGTGAAACTAGCACAGATGCGCAGTATTTT. This encodes CASSFGETSTDAQYF.

The chain is built from TRBV12-1 and TRBJ1-1; TRBD1, the table's D call, lacks a check against the DNA. TRBV12-1 is annotated as a pseudogene. This CDR3 comprises 16 residues. DNA for the CDR3: TGTGCCAGCAGCTTTTTGGGTGTTATATCTAGGGGGAAAGCTTTCTTT. Protein product: CASSFLGVISRGKAFF.